Shown below are 15 T cell receptor beta chains from a single sample sequenced in a study of blood T cell repertoires in COVID-19. The data were produced by immunoSEQ multiplex PCR, yet TCRdb's version contains in-frame clones alone and is incomplete. The repertoire includes roughly 350,000 clones, about 90% of them detected once, and just under 7.5% sits in the top ten. The specimen sequenced was peripheral blood. These receptors were collected from a woman in her seventies with COVID-19, enrolled during active disease.

The DNA for the CDR3 is TGTGCCAGTAGTACATCCCCCGGCTATGGCTACACCTTC. Translation gives CASSTSPGYGYTF. This chain connects TRBV19 to TRBJ1-2; D ambiguous. From germline, CDR1 is LNHDA and CDR2 SQIVND (reference sequence). Trimming pared 4 bases from V and 4 bases from J, leaving 10 bases between. CDR3 length: 13 amino acids. The full variable domain, with the rest looked up from reference TRBV19 and TRBJ1-2, is DGGITQSPKYLFRKEGQNVTLSCEQNLNHDAMYWYRQDPGQGLRLIYYSQIVNDFQKGDIAEGYSVSREKKESFPLTVTSAQKNPTAFYLCASSTSPGYGYTFGSGTRLTVV.

The rearrangement joins TRBV12-3 or TRBV12-4 to TRBJ2-7; no reliable D call. This CDR3 is built from 13 residues. V lost 3 bases to trimming and J lost 0 bases, with 6 bases between them. The CDR3 is CASSFDNSYEQYF. The CDR3 coding sequence is TGTGCCAGCAGTTTTGACAACTCCTACGAGCAGTACTTC.

The V gene is TRBV5-1, the J gene TRBJ2-3; TRBD1 is a possible D gene (6 bases). The V and J ends lost 0 bases and 1 base respectively, with 9 bases between them. The germline V gene encodes CDR1 SGHRS and CDR2 YFSETQ. The CDR3 contains 15 residues. CDR3 amino acids: CASSLGQGRTDTQYF. The CDR3 bases are TGCGCCAGCAGCTTGGGGCAGGGGCGCACAGATACGCAGTATTTT.

The rearrangement joins TRBV19 to TRBJ1-3; 8 bases line up with TRBD1. J lost 0 bases, V lost 2 bases, and 3 bases had no gene match. The CDR3 extends over 16 amino acids. CDR1 and CDR2 (germline): LNHDA, SQIVND (reference sequence). The CDR3: CASSIPTGGSGNTIYF. CDR3 DNA sequence: TGTGCCAGTAGTATACCTACAGGGGGCTCTGGAAACACCATATATTTT.

This clone was seen only once. The genes are TRBV24-1 and TRBJ2-3, with 7 bases fitting TRBD2. This CDR3 region has 14 residues. Trimming cost V 5 bases and J 4 bases; bases outside gene matches: 5. Germline CDR1 reads KGHDR; CDR2 reads SFDVKD. The DNA of the CDR3 is TGTGCCACCAGTGGCGCTAGCGGATCAGATACGCAGTATTTT. It specifies CATSGASGSDTQYF.

This clone has only a few counts. The J gene is TRBJ1-4, the V gene TRBV5-6; the match to TRBD1 covers 10 bases. After removal of 4 bases from V and 7 bases from J, the junction contained 7 bases not matched to a gene. This CDR3 is built from 15 residues. Germline V gene lookup returns CDR1 SGHDT and CDR2 YYEEEE. CDR3 region: CASSLSGQGGEKLFF. CDR3 sequence (DNA): TGTGCCAGCAGCCTATCAGGACAGGGGGGTGAAAAACTGTTTTTT.

The V gene is TRBV19, the J gene TRBJ2-2; D may be TRBD1 (6 bases). Germline V gene lookup returns CDR1 LNHDA and CDR2 SQIVND (reference sequence). The CDR3 is 15 amino acids. Trimming removed 4 bases from V and 5 bases from J, with 14 bases in between. DNA for the CDR3: TGTGCCAGTAGTAGCCCCGGACAGCTGACCGGGGAGCTGTTTTTT. Its translation is CASSSPGQLTGELFF.

CDR3 amino acids: CASSYTRTGYTDTQYF. In DNA, the CDR3 is TGTGCCAGCAGTTACACCAGGACAGGGTACACAGATACGCAGTATTTT. The chain couples TRBV6-2 or TRBV6-3 to TRBJ2-3; 8 bases fit TRBD1. Germline V gene lookup returns CDR1 MNHEY and CDR2 SVGEGT. The CDR3 is 16 amino acids. Unmatched junction bases numbered 6, after V lost 2 bases and J lost 2 bases.

V and J are TRBV9 and TRBJ2-5; possibly TRBD2 for D (5 bases). V was clipped by 3 bases and J by 0 bases, with 18 bases between them. Germline V gene sequence: CDR1 SGDLS, CDR2 YYNGEE. This CDR3 has 17 residues. CDR3 residues: CASSGGLGPKYQETQYF. CDR3 nucleotide sequence: TGTGCCAGCAGCGGAGGGCTTGGACCCAAGTACCAAGAGACCCAGTACTTC.

This rearrangement joins TRBV28 to TRBJ1-1, with D maybe TRBD1 (5 bases). The V and J ends lost 6 bases and 4 bases respectively, with 9 bases between them. Germline CDR1 and CDR2: MDHEN and SYDVKM. The CDR3 extends over 12 amino acids. As DNA, the CDR3 is TGTGCCAGCAGGCTCGGGGGCACTGAAGCTTTCTTT. Translating gives CASRLGGTEAFF.

The rearrangement uses TRBV9 and TRBJ2-7; 9 positions agree with TRBD1. V was pared by 4 bases and J by 1 base, with 12 bases of the junction left unmatched. The germline V gene encodes CDR1 SGDLS and CDR2 YYNGEE. The length of the CDR3 is 17 residues. The CDR3 DNA reads TGTGCCAGCAGCTCCCGGGACAGGGATTTTAGGTCCTACGAGCAGTACTTC. The encoded protein is CASSSRDRDFRSYEQYF.

The V gene is TRBV28, the J gene TRBJ1-1; TRBD1 aligns across 9 bases. This CDR3 has 15 amino acids. The trim removed 4 bases at V and 7 bases at J, leaving 10 bases unmatched. The germline V gene encodes CDR1 MDHEN and CDR2 SYDVKM. DNA for the CDR3: TGTGCCAGCAGTTCGCGACAGGGGGACTACTTTGAAGCTTTCTTT. Its protein is CASSSRQGDYFEAFF.

CDR3 DNA sequence: TGTGCCTGGAGAGGGGTAGGAACTTCACCCCTCCACTTT. Translation: CAWRGVGTSPLHF. The chain combines TRBV30 with TRBJ1-6, with D possibly being TRBD1 (5 bases). V was pared by 3 bases and J by 9 bases, with 12 bases between. CDR1 and CDR2 from the germline V gene are GTSNPN and SVGIG (reference sequence). The CDR3 has 13 amino acids. Combining the CDR3 with reference TRBV30 and TRBJ1-6 gives the whole variable domain SQTIHQWPATLVQPVGSPLSLECTVEGTSNPNLYWYRQAAGRGLQLLFYSVGIGQISSEVPQNLSASRPQDRQFILSSKKLLLSDSGFYLCAWRGVGTSPLHFGNGTRLTVT.

The chain recombines TRBV6-6 with TRBJ1-1; a weak D match, TRBD1 (6 bases). This CDR3 comprises 15 residues. Trimming pared 5 bases from V and 0 bases from J, leaving 13 bases between. Germline CDR1 is MNHNY and CDR2 is SVGAGI (reference sequence). The CDR3 DNA is TGTGCCAGCAGTCCTCGACAGGTCTTGAACACTGAAGCTTTCTTT. It encodes CASSPRQVLNTEAFF.

This rearrangement joins TRBV19 to TRBJ1-6; TRBD1 is a possible D gene (6 bases). Per the germline V gene, CDR1 is LNHDA and CDR2 is SQIVND (reference sequence). The CDR3 has 13 residues. V was cut by 9 bases and J by 6 bases, with 12 bases left in between. CDR3 protein: CASRRGANSPLHF. The CDR3 nucleotides are TGTGCCAGCCGACGGGGGGCTAATTCACCCCTCCACTTT.